The 28 T cell receptor beta chains presented below share a single source sample, sequenced in a study of blood T cell repertoires in COVID-19. TCRdb's table, derived via immunoSEQ multiplex PCR, lists solely in-frame clones and lacks some. Among about 270,000 clones listed, around 82% were seen once. Specimen: peripheral blood. Receptor source: a woman younger than 35 with acute or convalescent COVID-19.

The chain links TRBV6-5 to TRBJ1-4; 7 bases match TRBD1. The CDR3 runs 15 residues. Trimming removed 6 bases from V and 9 bases from J; junction bases left unmatched: 13. The germline gives CDR1 MNHEY, CDR2 SVGAGI. CDR3 in amino acids: CASSLGQAPHQKLFF. In nucleotides, the CDR3 is TGTGCCAGCAGCCTTGGACAGGCCCCTCACCAAAAACTGTTTTTT.

V and J are TRBV2 and TRBJ2-2, with TRBD2 matching 8 bases. J lost 4 bases, V lost 8 bases, and 6 bases had no gene match. Germline V gene sequence: CDR1 SNHLY, CDR2 FYNNEI. The CDR3 covers 14 residues. CDR3 amino acids: CASGLAGSTGELFF. In nucleotides, the CDR3 is TGTGCCAGCGGGCTAGCGGGCAGCACCGGGGAGCTGTTTTTT.

The chain links TRBV6-6 to TRBJ2-7; no firm D call. Per germline, CDR1 MNHNY and CDR2 SVGAGI (reference sequence). The CDR3 spans 13 residues. V was cut by 4 bases and J by 2 bases, with 9 bases left in between. The CDR3 region is CASSFDGAYEQYF. The CDR3 DNA sequence: TGTGCCAGCAGTTTTGACGGAGCCTACGAGCAGTACTTC.

This sequence joins TRBV30 and TRBJ1-2; D ambiguous. The V and J ends lost 4 bases and 8 bases respectively, with 20 bases between them. The CDR3 has 14 amino acids. CDR1 is GTSNPN, CDR2 SVGIG, per germline (reference sequence). This chain's CDR3 is CAWTPIPWSDGYTF. The CDR3 nucleotides read TGTGCCTGGACCCCGATACCGTGGAGTGACGGCTACACCTTC. Drawing the rest from reference TRBV30 and TRBJ1-2, the complete variable domain is SQTIHQWPATLVQPVGSPLSLECTVEGTSNPNLYWYRQAAGRGLQLLFYSVGIGQISSEVPQNLSASRPQDRQFILSSKKLLLSDSGFYLCAWTPIPWSDGYTFGSGTRLTVV.

The chain couples TRBV7-2 to TRBJ1-4; 8 bases are shared with TRBD1. The CDR3 is 15 residues long. The ends lost 6 bases at V and 8 bases at J; junction bases unmatched: 11. Germline V lookup: CDR1 SGHTA, CDR2 FQGNSA. The CDR3: CASRRQGNREEKLFF. The CDR3 bases are TGTGCCAGCAGGAGACAGGGGAATAGGGAAGAAAAACTGTTTTTT.

The V call is TRBV7-9, the J call TRBJ1-2, with TRBD1 matching over 7 bases. J lost 7 bases, V lost 3 bases, and 8 bases had no gene match. This CDR3 has 14 amino acids. Germline V lookup: CDR1 SEHNR, CDR2 FQNEAQ (reference sequence). The DNA of the CDR3 is TGTGCCAGCAGCTTCAAGGGGGCCATTGGTGGCTACACCTTC. It codes for CASSFKGAIGGYTF.

The chain combines TRBV27 with TRBJ2-3; 14 bases fit TRBD2. Germline V gene sequence: CDR1 MNHEY, CDR2 SMNVEV (reference sequence). The CDR3 length is 16 residues. After removal of 2 bases from V and 3 bases from J, the junction contained 1 base not matched to a gene. The DNA for the CDR3 is TGTGCCAGCAGTTTAGGGACTAGCGGGGGAACAGATACGCAGTATTTT. Protein sequence: CASSLGTSGGTDTQYF.

V is TRBV6-5 and J is TRBJ2-7; D is perhaps TRBD1 (5 bases). Trimming took off 4 bases at V and 3 bases at J, with 10 bases between the two ends. Germline values: CDR1 MNHEY, CDR2 SVGAGI. The CDR3 runs 13 residues. The chain's CDR3 is CASSSDRNYEQYF. CDR3 nucleotide sequence: TGTGCCAGCAGTTCCGACAGAAACTACGAGCAGTACTTC.

This clone was detected only once. This rearrangement joins TRBV7-2 to TRBJ2-3; TRBD2 agrees at 10 bases. The CDR3 runs 16 residues. V dropped 3 bases and J dropped 0; count of bases not matched to a gene: 3. CDR1 is SGHTA and CDR2 is FQGNSA in the germline V gene. The DNA for the CDR3 is TGTGCCAGCAGCTTCCTAGCGGGAGTAAGCACAGATACGCAGTATTTT. It is translated as CASSFLAGVSTDTQYF.

The J gene is TRBJ2-3, the V gene TRBV6-6, with 10 bases aligning to TRBD2. The ends lost 5 bases at V and 3 bases at J; junction bases unmatched: 20. The germline gives CDR1 MNHNY, CDR2 SVGAGI (reference sequence). This CDR3 has 20 residues. In DNA, the CDR3 is TGTGCCAGCAGTCCCGCTCCGGGGGCTAGCGGGAGTTATGGGACAGATACGCAGTATTTT. Translating gives CASSPAPGASGSYGTDTQYF.

The V call is TRBV19, the J call TRBJ2-1; possible D gene TRBD2, 5 bases. CDR1 is LNHDA and CDR2 is SQIVND in the germline V gene (reference sequence). The CDR3 extends over 16 amino acids. The germline V and J ends were trimmed by 1 base and 3 bases, with 13 bases remaining between them. CDR3 loop: CASSIVASYDYNEQFF. The CDR3 DNA reads as TGTGCCAGTAGTATAGTGGCTAGCTACGACTACAATGAGCAGTTCTTC.

This sequence joins TRBV29-1 and TRBJ2-3; 11 bases match TRBD2. The CDR3 length is 13 residues. Losses at the gene ends were 7 bases for V and 4 bases for J; bases not matched to a gene: 4. CDR1 and CDR2 (germline): SQVTM, ANQGSEA. The CDR3 loop is CSGRTSGPDTQYF. The DNA of the CDR3 is TGCAGCGGACGGACTAGCGGGCCAGATACGCAGTATTTT.

The chain combines TRBV9 with TRBJ1-3, with D maybe TRBD1 (5 bases). Germline V gene data show CDR1 as SGDLS and CDR2 as YYNGEE. The CDR3 sequence is 16 residues long. V was trimmed by 2 bases and J by 0 bases, leaving 12 bases between them. The CDR3 DNA sequence: TGTGCCAGCAGCGTCACACAGGAATACTCTGGAAACACCATATATTTT. It yields the protein CASSVTQEYSGNTIYF.

This rearrangement joins TRBV27 to TRBJ1-1; D is undetermined. V lost 5 bases and J lost 0, with 10 bases in between. There are 14 residues in the CDR3. CDR1 and CDR2 (germline): MNHEY, SMNVEV (reference sequence). This chain's CDR3 is CASSPSGMNTEAFF. The CDR3 DNA follows: TGTGCCAGCAGTCCCTCGGGAATGAACACTGAAGCTTTCTTT.

The chain recombines TRBV27 with TRBJ1-3; D possibly corresponds to TRBD1 (6 bases). The ends were cut back, 6 bases at V and 3 bases at J, with 12 bases in the middle. Germline V gene data show CDR1 as MNHEY and CDR2 as SMNVEV (reference sequence). CDR3 length: 14 residues. The CDR3 DNA reads as TGTGCCAGCAGCCCCAGGGGCGGTGGAAACACCATATATTTT. It translates to CASSPRGGGNTIYF.

For the CDR3, the DNA is TGTGCCAGCAGCTTTTCTGGGGGCGGTTCACCCCTCCACTTT. It specifies CASSFSGGGSPLHF. The V call is TRBV13, the J call TRBJ1-6; D might be TRBD1 (6 bases). V dropped 3 bases and J dropped 9 bases, with 12 bases sitting between them. The CDR3 extends over 14 amino acids. CDR1 is PRHDT and CDR2 is FYEKMQ in the germline V gene (reference sequence).

A few counts support this clone. The chain uses TRBV30 and TRBJ2-3, with D possibly TRBD2 on 5 matching bases. V was trimmed by 5 bases and J by 5 bases, leaving 11 bases between them. There are 12 residues in the CDR3. Germline V lookup: CDR1 GTSNPN, CDR2 SVGIG (reference sequence). The CDR3 DNA follows: TGTGCCTGGGGTGGGAGCGGAGATACGCAGTATTTT. It codes for CAWGGSGDTQYF.

The J gene is TRBJ1-1, the V gene TRBV29-1, with 10 bases matching TRBD1. Losses at the gene ends were 6 bases for V and 1 base for J; bases not matched to a gene: 2. CDR3 length equals 13 residues. CDR1 is SQVTM and CDR2 is ANQGSEA in the germline V gene. CDR3 sequence: CSVRTGGNTEAFF. Written as DNA, the CDR3 is TGCAGCGTCCGGACAGGGGGGAACACTGAAGCTTTCTTT.

The V gene is TRBV27, the J gene TRBJ2-3; 11 nucleotides match TRBD1. The germline CDR1 and CDR2 sequences are MNHEY and SMNVEV (reference sequence). With V trimmed by 2 bases and J by 1 base, 8 bases remained unmatched. The CDR3 extends over 18 amino acids. The CDR3 here is CASSLTGTGGGRTDTQYF. The CDR3, as DNA: TGTGCCAGCAGTTTAACGGGGACAGGGGGGGGTCGCACAGATACGCAGTATTTT.

Many counts were recorded for this clone. The chain couples TRBV29-1 to TRBJ2-3; TRBD2 matches at 15 bases. The junction had 2 bases not matched to a gene; V was cut back by 5 bases and J by 5 bases. The CDR3 spans 14 residues. Germline assignment: CDR1 SQVTM and CDR2 ANQGSEA. CDR3 DNA sequence: TGCAGCGTTAGGGGACTAGCGGGAGGAGATACGCAGTATTTT. The encoded protein is CSVRGLAGGDTQYF.

This clone was recorded a few times. This chain uses TRBV7-2 with TRBJ1-1; no definite D call. V lost 5 bases and J 8 bases, leaving 15 bases between the germline ends. Germline CDR1 and CDR2: SGHTA and FQGNSA. The CDR3 runs to 13 residues. The CDR3 is CASSPLLGGEAFF. Written as DNA, the CDR3 is TGTGCCAGCAGCCCCTTATTGGGCGGGGAAGCTTTCTTT.

J is TRBJ2-1 and V is TRBV18, with TRBD1 matching over 10 bases. The CDR3 sequence is 16 residues long. From germline, CDR1 is KGHSH and CDR2 LQKENI. V lost 0 bases to trimming and J lost 9 bases; unmatched junction nucleotides: 8. The chain's CDR3 is CASSPPRQGARGEQFF. The CDR3 DNA sequence: TGTGCCAGCTCACCACCACGACAGGGGGCGCGCGGTGAGCAGTTCTTC.

The chain combines TRBV18 with TRBJ2-3; D unresolved. V was clipped by 2 bases and J by 0 bases, with 6 bases between them. Per germline, CDR1 KGHSH and CDR2 LQKENI. There are 14 residues in the CDR3. The CDR3 coding sequence is TGTGCCAGCTCACCATACTCAAGCACAGATACGCAGTATTTT. The encoded protein is CASSPYSSTDTQYF.

The table lists this clone with a few counts. The chain links TRBV19 to TRBJ2-2; D unresolved. CDR1 and CDR2 from the germline V gene are LNHDA and SQIVND (reference sequence). The CDR3 sequence is 12 residues long. Trimming cost V 10 bases and J 9 bases, with 15 bases left between them. CDR3 DNA: TGTGCCACCCGACTGAACCGCAGGGAGCTGTTTTTT. It codes for CATRLNRRELFF.

The chain carries TRBV6-2 or TRBV6-3 and TRBJ1-4; 9 positions match TRBD1. The CDR3 is 14 residues long. V shed 5 bases and J 8 bases; nucleotides not matched to a gene: 6. Per germline, CDR1 MNHEY and CDR2 SVGEGT. CDR3: CASSGTGKAEKLFF. CDR3 bases: TGTGCCAGCAGTGGGACAGGGAAGGCCGAAAAACTGTTTTTT.

This clone has a handful of counts. The chain couples TRBV29-1 to TRBJ2-7; 12 bases are a match to TRBD2. J lost 1 base, V lost 2 bases, and 9 bases had no gene match. This CDR3 is built from 17 residues. Germline V gene sequence: CDR1 SQVTM, CDR2 ANQGSEA. The CDR3 bases are TGCAGCGTTGAACGTTTTTCCGGGACTAGCGGGTCCTACGAGCAGTACTTC. Translated: CSVERFSGTSGSYEQYF.

This chain uses TRBV10-3 with TRBJ1-3; a weak D match, TRBD1 (5 bases). The CDR3 loop spans 15 amino acids. Looked up from germline, CDR1 is ENHRY and CDR2 is SYGVKD. The germline V and J ends were trimmed by 3 bases and 3 bases, with 12 bases remaining between them. CDR3 loop: CAISEMSGGGNTIYF. CDR3 sequence (DNA): TGTGCCATCAGTGAAATGTCCGGGGGTGGAAACACCATATATTTT.

The rearrangement links TRBV19 to TRBJ2-3, with 12 bases matching TRBD1. Losses at the gene ends were 5 bases for V and 2 bases for J; bases not matched to a gene: 5. The germline CDR1 and CDR2 sequences are LNHDA and SQIVND (reference sequence). The length of the CDR3 is 16 residues. The CDR3 sequence: CASSAGTGGFTDTQYF. The CDR3 DNA is TGTGCCAGTAGTGCCGGGACAGGGGGCTTCACAGATACGCAGTATTTT.